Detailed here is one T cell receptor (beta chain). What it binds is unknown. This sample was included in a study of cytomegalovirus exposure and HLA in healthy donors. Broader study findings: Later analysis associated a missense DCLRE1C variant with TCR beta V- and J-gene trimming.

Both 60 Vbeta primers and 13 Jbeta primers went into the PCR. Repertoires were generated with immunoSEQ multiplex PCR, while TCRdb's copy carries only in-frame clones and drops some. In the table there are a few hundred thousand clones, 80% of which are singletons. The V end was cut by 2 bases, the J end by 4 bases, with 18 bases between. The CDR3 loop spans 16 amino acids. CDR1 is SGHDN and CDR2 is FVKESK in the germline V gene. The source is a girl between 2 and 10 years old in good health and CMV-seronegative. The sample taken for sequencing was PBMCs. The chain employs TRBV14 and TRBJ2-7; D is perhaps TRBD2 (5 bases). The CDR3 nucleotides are TGTGCCAGCAGCCAACCTTACGGGATAGGTACTTACGAGCAGTACTTC. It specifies CASSQPYGIGTYEQYF. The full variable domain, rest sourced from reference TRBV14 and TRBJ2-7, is EAGVTQFPSHSVIEKGQTVTLRCDPISGHDNLYWYRRVMGKEIKFLLHFVKESKQDESGMPNNRFLAERTGGTYSTLKVQPAELEDSGVYFCASSQPYGIGTYEQYFGPGTRLTVT.